This section outlines one TCR beta chain sequence together with its context. Its antigen is unknown. The data are from a study of cytomegalovirus exposure and HLA in healthy donors. CDR1 is SEHNR and CDR2 is FQNEAQ in the germline V gene (reference sequence). The V and J ends lost 2 bases and 4 bases, in that order; junction bases with no gene match: 5. The CDR3 is made up of 14 amino acids. PCR employed 60 Vbeta and 13 Jbeta primers. The assay was immunoSEQ multiplex PCR, and TCRdb's table has in-frame clones only and misses some. Of around 80,000 clones in the sample, approximately 74% were seen once. Findings and limits, study-wide: In an earlier analysis, about 87% or about 30%: the productive usage of most TCR beta V segments.

Healthy donors of bone marrow made up the group. This receptor was identified in a man aged 40-55 years in good health and CMV-seropositive. The sample comprised PBMCs. The gene calls are TRBV7-9 and TRBJ2-7; TRBD2 agrees at 7 bases. Here the CDR3 DNA reads TGTGCCAGCAGCTTAAGTAGGGAGGGTTACGAGCAGTACTTC. It specifies CASSLSREGYEQYF.